Listed below are T cell receptor beta chains from one sample, sequenced in a study of post-analysis software for immune sequencing data. In TCRdb, the PCR reads were re-called with MiXCR into one record per CDR3 protein. The sample has fewer than 850,000 distinct CDR3 sequences; just under 30% are singletons. Sequenced: blood. These receptors were taken from a girl aged 10-17 years with multiple sclerosis. Both conserved end residues are part of each CDR3. Fields, in order: V gene, D gene, J gene, clone size, CDR3 protein, CDR3 DNA. The D gene is left open where the match is weak. The size of a clone is reported for some rows only, either as once, few or many, or as a class for expanded clones.

>TRBV9|NA|TRBJ2-5|NA
CASSEQDNRGTQYF
TGTGCCAGCAGCGAGCAAGACAACAGAGGGACCCAGTACTTC
>TRBV29-1|TRBD1|TRBJ1-2|NA
CSVNTGGDGYTF
TGCAGCGTCAATACAGGGGGGGATGGCTACACCTTC
>TRBV7-2|NA|TRBJ2-1|NA
CASSVRWGNEQFF
TGTGCCAGCAGCGTTCGGTGGGGTAATGAGCAGTTCTTC
>TRBV12-3/TRBV12-4|TRBD2|TRBJ2-7|few
CASSQGLAVSYEQYF
TGTGCCAGCAGCCAGGGACTAGCGGTATCCTACGAGCAGTACTTC
>TRBV4-1|NA|TRBJ1-1|few
CASSQVRNMNTEAFF
TGCGCCAGCAGCCAAGTTCGGAACATGAACACTGAAGCTTTCTTT
>TRBV20-1|TRBD2|TRBJ2-5|few
CSARFLAGLETQYF
TGCAGTGCTAGATTCCTAGCGGGCCTTGAGACCCAGTACTTC
>TRBV15|NA|TRBJ1-2|few
CATSRSGRRDGYTF
TGTGCCACCAGCAGATCCGGGAGGCGGGATGGCTACACCTTC
>TRBV28|NA|TRBJ2-7|NA
CASSHPRGRDEQYF
TGTGCCAGCAGCCACCCTCGGGGTCGCGACGAGCAGTACTTC
>TRBV10-3|TRBD2|TRBJ2-1|few
CAISEVAGVGNEQFF
TGTGCCATCAGTGAGGTAGCGGGGGTAGGCAATGAGCAGTTCTTC
>TRBV7-2|TRBD1|TRBJ2-1|few
CASSSWTGLYNEQFF
TGTGCCAGCAGCTCCTGGACAGGGCTCTACAATGAGCAGTTCTTC
>TRBV5-1|NA|TRBJ2-1|few
CASSRDFSSYNEQFF
TGCGCCAGCAGCCGGGACTTTAGCTCCTACAATGAGCAGTTCTTC
>TRBV5-6|TRBD2|TRBJ2-1|few
CASSPPGLANNEQFF
TGTGCCAGCAGCCCTCCGGGACTAGCAAACAATGAGCAGTTCTTC
>TRBV12-3/TRBV12-4|TRBD1|TRBJ2-2|NA
CASSYGTGGDLGELFF
TGTGCCAGCAGTTACGGGACAGGGGGCGACCTCGGGGAGCTGTTTTTT
>TRBV13|NA|TRBJ1-2|NA
CASSLTATGVGSYGYTF
TGTGCCAGCAGCTTAACCGCTACGGGTGTCGGCTCCTATGGCTACACCTTC
>TRBV29-1|NA|TRBJ1-1|NA
CSGASRPTEAFF
TGCAGCGGGGCGTCGAGGCCCACTGAAGCTTTCTTT
>TRBV10-3|NA|TRBJ2-1|few
CAIGKGSIEQFF
TGTGCCATCGGAAAAGGGAGTATTGAGCAGTTCTTC
>TRBV20-1|NA|TRBJ2-2|NA
CSARDQGSGTGELFF
TGCAGTGCTAGAGATCAGGGGTCGGGCACCGGGGAGCTGTTTTTT
>TRBV28|TRBD1|TRBJ2-2|NA
CASSRDRQNTGELFF
TGTGCCAGCTCGCGGGACAGGCAGAACACCGGGGAGCTGTTTTTT
>TRBV20-1|NA|TRBJ1-2|NA
CSAFTGSGSGYTF
TGCAGTGCTTTTACAGGGTCGGGGAGCGGCTACACCTTC
>TRBV6-2/TRBV6-3|NA|TRBJ2-3|few
CASSYKTQYF
TGTGCCAGCAGTTACAAGACGCAGTATTTT
>TRBV4-1|TRBD2|TRBJ2-3|few
CASSQRGETTDTQYF
TGCGCCAGCAGCCAGCGGGGGGAGACCACAGATACGCAGTATTTT
>TRBV11-3|NA|TRBJ1-6|few
CASSLDRNSPLHF
TGTGCCAGCAGCTTGGACAGAAATTCACCCCTCCACTTT
>TRBV29-1|NA|TRBJ2-1|many
CSGRSSYNEQFF
TGCAGCGGCCGGAGCTCCTACAATGAGCAGTTCTTC
>TRBV6-2/TRBV6-3|NA|TRBJ1-6|NA
CASSYEGVWESPLHF
TGTGCCAGCAGTTACGAAGGTGTGTGGGAGTCACCCCTCCACTTT
>TRBV11-2|TRBD1|TRBJ1-4|few
CASSLLTGARRKLFF
TGTGCCAGCAGCTTGCTGACAGGGGCGCGGAGAAAACTGTTTTTT
>TRBV12-3/TRBV12-4|NA|TRBJ1-2|NA
CASSFNVGAARGYTF
TGTGCCAGCAGTTTCAATGTGGGGGCTGCACGGGGCTACACCTTC
>TRBV28|TRBD1|TRBJ2-1|NA
CASLDRVNEQFF
TGTGCCAGCTTGGACAGGGTCAATGAGCAGTTCTTC
>TRBV11-2|NA|TRBJ1-2|NA
CASSVDRWTEAGCTF
TGTGCCAGCAGCGTAGATCGGTGGACAGAGGCAGGCTGCACCTTC
>TRBV7-8|TRBD1|TRBJ2-7|few
CASSLNTGQGIYEQYF
TGTGCCAGCAGCCTAAATACGGGACAGGGGATCTACGAGCAGTACTTC
>TRBV20-1|NA|TRBJ1-1|NA
CSARDPLRSKVEAFF
TGCAGTGCTAGAGACCCCTTACGTTCGAAGGTTGAAGCTTTCTTT
>TRBV6-9|TRBD1|TRBJ2-1|few
CASRSGTDLYNEQFF
TGTGCCAGCAGATCCGGGACAGACTTATACAATGAGCAGTTCTTC
>TRBV24-1|NA|TRBJ1-2|NA
CATSDSDGYGYTF
TGTGCCACCAGTGATTCGGACGGCTATGGCTACACCTTC
>TRBV27|NA|TRBJ2-1|NA
CASSRPSTSYNEQFF
TGTGCCAGCAGTCGACCGTCCACCTCCTACAATGAGCAGTTCTTC
>TRBV27|TRBD1|TRBJ2-1|few
CASRQTRQGRQFF
TGTGCCAGCAGGCAAACCAGACAGGGAAGGCAGTTCTTC
>TRBV2|NA|TRBJ1-2|NA
CAVPGTNYGYTF
TGTGCCGTTCCCGGGACAAACTATGGCTACACCTTC
>TRBV12-3/TRBV12-4|TRBD1|TRBJ1-6|NA
CASSRQGGVSPLHF
TGTGCCAGCAGCCGACAGGGTGGGGTTTCACCCCTCCACTTT
>TRBV20-1|NA|TRBJ2-3|NA
CSARGDFVSDTQYF
TGCAGTGCTAGAGGGGACTTCGTGTCGGATACGCAGTATTTT
>TRBV5-1|TRBD2|TRBJ2-5|NA
CASSLRGGQAAETQYF
TGCGCCAGCAGCCTTCGGGGGGGACAAGCTGCGGAGACCCAGTACTTC
>TRBV24-1|NA|TRBJ2-3|few
CATSDFTGTSTDTQYF
TGTGCCACCAGTGATTTCACGGGAACTAGCACAGATACGCAGTATTTT
>TRBV7-2|TRBD1|TRBJ2-7|NA
CASSLVWTGDSEQYF
TGTGCCAGCAGCTTAGTCTGGACAGGGGATTCCGAGCAGTACTTC
>TRBV7-9|NA|TRBJ2-6|NA
CAGSDNSGANVLTF
TGTGCCGGCAGCGACAACTCTGGGGCCAACGTCCTGACTTTC
>TRBV6-1|TRBD1|TRBJ1-1|NA
CASSERDRANTEAFF
TGTGCCAGCAGTGAAAGGGACAGGGCGAACACTGAAGCTTTCTTT
>TRBV20-1|NA|TRBJ1-4|few
CSARQGGNEKLFF
TGCAGTGCTAGACAGGGAGGGAATGAAAAACTGTTTTTT
>TRBV3-1|TRBD2|TRBJ2-3|NA
CASSFRLAAGADTQYF
TGTGCCAGCAGCTTCCGACTAGCGGCGGGGGCAGATACGCAGTATTTT
>TRBV3-1|NA|TRBJ1-6|NA
CASSQARAGGSYNSPLHF
TGTGCCAGCAGCCAAGCGAGAGCCGGGGGCTCCTATAATTCACCCCTCCACTTT
>TRBV20-1|NA|TRBJ1-2|NA
CSARVGSMGYTF
TGCAGTGCTAGGGTCGGATCTATGGGCTACACCTTC
>TRBV7-2|NA|TRBJ1-5|NA
CASSLAFPGKRTDSNQPQHF
TGTGCCAGCAGCTTAGCGTTCCCGGGGAAAAGGACCGATAGCAATCAGCCCCAGCATTTT
>TRBV28|TRBD2|TRBJ2-5|few
CATGSGGVQETQYF
TGTGCCACCGGTAGCGGGGGGGTTCAAGAGACCCAGTACTTC
>TRBV5-5|TRBD2|TRBJ2-1|NA
CASSLERGAYNEQFF
TGTGCCAGCAGCTTGGAGCGGGGAGCCTACAATGAGCAGTTCTTC
>TRBV3-1|TRBD1|TRBJ2-1|few
CASSPAGTGSHEQFF
TGTGCCAGCAGCCCGGCCGGGACAGGTTCCCATGAGCAGTTCTTC
>TRBV28|NA|TRBJ2-1|NA
CAYSGAFNEQFF
TGTGCCTACTCCGGGGCTTTCAATGAGCAGTTCTTC
>TRBV5-1|TRBD1|TRBJ2-3|few
CASSRFTGDTDTQYF
TGCGCCAGCAGCCGGTTTACAGGGGACACAGATACGCAGTATTTT
>TRBV20-1|NA|TRBJ2-1|NA
CSASGDNEQFF
TGCAGTGCTAGCGGCGACAATGAGCAGTTCTTC
>TRBV20-1|TRBD1|TRBJ1-2|NA
CSARFTGDDYGYTF
TGCAGTGCTAGATTCACAGGGGACGACTATGGCTACACCTTC
>TRBV15|NA|TRBJ2-7|NA
CATSVGPPFTYEQYF
TGTGCCACCAGCGTGGGGCCCCCTTTCACCTACGAGCAGTACTTC
>TRBV12-5|TRBD2|TRBJ2-5|NA
CASGGEGTSGGGETQYF
TGTGCTAGTGGGGGGGAAGGGACTAGCGGGGGTGGAGAGACCCAGTACTTC
>TRBV27|NA|TRBJ1-1|few
CASEGGTYERRTEAFF
TGTGCCAGCGAGGGCGGGACTTATGAAAGAAGGACTGAAGCTTTCTTT